This passage covers 5 T cell receptor beta chains from one sample sequenced in a study of blood T cell repertoires in COVID-19. Libraries were prepared by immunoSEQ multiplex PCR; TCRdb keeps only in-frame clonotypes and omits some of them. The repertoire holds some 150,000 clones, nearly 85% seen once, with 35% to 55% in the top ten. The source material was peripheral blood. The source of these receptors is a human donor in a cohort sampled during active COVID-19.

The chain is built from TRBV6-5 and TRBJ2-1, with D possibly TRBD2 on 5 matching bases. Looked up from germline, CDR1 is MNHEY and CDR2 is SVGAGI. The CDR3 totals 14 residues. With 4 bases removed from V and 7 bases from J, the gap between germline ends came to 14 bases. DNA for the CDR3: TGTGCCAGCAGTTCGGAAAATACGGGGAATGAGCAGTTCTTC. This gives the protein CASSSENTGNEQFF.

Here the CDR3 reads CASSPGQGYNYGYTF. CDR3 coding DNA: TGTGCCAGCAGCCCGGGACAGGGATATAACTATGGCTACACCTTC. V usage is TRBV4-2 and J usage is TRBJ1-2; TRBD1 matches 9 bases. The CDR3 spans 15 residues. The trim removed 4 bases at V and 1 base at J, leaving 4 bases unmatched. Germline V gives CDR1 LGHNA, CDR2 YNFKEQ.

The J gene is TRBJ2-7, the V gene TRBV6-2 or TRBV6-3; 7 bases fit TRBD1. The CDR3 totals 15 residues. Germline V lookup: CDR1 MNHEY, CDR2 SVGEGT. V shed 0 bases and J 4 bases; nucleotides not matched to a gene: 6. The CDR3 reads CASSYSVRGQYEQYF. The CDR3 DNA sequence: TGTGCCAGCAGTTACTCGGTCAGGGGACAGTACGAGCAGTACTTC.

J is TRBJ1-2 and V is TRBV6-6, with 8 bases identical to TRBD1. Germline loops: CDR1 MNHNY, CDR2 SVGAGI (reference sequence). The V and J ends lost 11 bases and 3 bases, in that order; junction bases with no gene match: 8. The CDR3 loop spans 13 amino acids. The DNA for the CDR3 is TGTGCCTCCCGTGGACAGGGAGACTATGGCTACACCTTC. Translation: CASRGQGDYGYTF.

V is TRBV5-4 and J is TRBJ2-5; 9 bases map to TRBD2. The CDR3 has 15 residues. The V gene's germline CDR1 is SGHNT and CDR2 YYREEE (reference sequence). V shed 1 base and J 2 bases; nucleotides not matched to a gene: 3. The CDR3 nucleotides are TGTGCCAGCAGCTTGCGTGCGGGGGGGCAAGAGACCCAGTACTTC. It is translated as CASSLRAGGQETQYF.